A single sample is the source of the 9 T cell receptor beta chains below, sequenced in a study of vaccination effects on CD4 cells after COVID-19. Clones were sequenced by immunoSEQ multiplex PCR, and TCRdb holds only the in-frame ones, with some missing. The table lists under 70,000 clones, about 79% of them singletons. These receptors have no known antigen. Using viral peptide pools, the ViraFEST assay grew out antigen-specific CD4+ T cells prior to sequencing. After more than 8 days in culture, the CD4+ T cells were isolated. None of these healthy vaccinees had been infected with SARS-CoV-2 before vaccination. Sequenced material: CD4+ T cells from PBMCs cultured with HCoV-OC43 spike peptides, taken before COVID-19 vaccination. The subset here: HCoV-OC43 spike overlapping peptide pool stimulation. Every receptor here comes from a human donor who received a COVID-19 vaccine.

The chain recombines TRBV6-6 with TRBJ1-1; 7 bases fit TRBD1. V dropped 6 bases and J dropped 0; count of bases not matched to a gene: 7. Germline CDR1 is MNHNY and CDR2 is SVGAGI (reference sequence). This CDR3 region has 15 residues. The DNA of the CDR3 is TGTGCCAGCAGCGGGACAGTATACATGAACACTGAAGCTTTCTTT. This encodes CASSGTVYMNTEAFF.

V and J are TRBV5-1 and TRBJ1-1; D is ambiguous. The CDR3 is made up of 13 amino acids. CDR1 and CDR2 from the germline V gene are SGHRS and YFSETQ. Trimming pared 0 bases from V and 3 bases from J, leaving 6 bases between. The CDR3 here is CASSLARDTEAFF. CDR3 DNA sequence: TGCGCCAGCAGCTTGGCTCGCGACACTGAAGCTTTCTTT.

The V call is TRBV7-2, the J call TRBJ1-4, with D possibly matching TRBD1 (5 bases). The CDR3 spans 14 residues. CDR1 SGHTA and CDR2 FQGNSA come from the germline V gene. V lost 2 bases and J lost 4, with 8 bases in between. The CDR3 sequence is CASSLRGDNEKLFF. CDR3 bases: TGTGCCAGCAGCTTACGGGGGGATAATGAAAAACTGTTTTTT.

The rearrangement uses TRBV30 and TRBJ1-5, with D hard to call. There are 15 residues in the CDR3. V was trimmed by 4 bases and J by 0 bases, leaving 13 bases between them. CDR1 and CDR2 from the germline V gene are GTSNPN and SVGIG (reference sequence). The CDR3 DNA sequence: TGTGCCTGGACCCCCGGCGCCGGTAGCAATCAGCCCCAGCATTTT. It yields the protein CAWTPGAGSNQPQHF.

In this sample, this clone turned up a few times. The genes are TRBV2 and TRBJ2-1; 8 bases line up with TRBD2. CDR3 length equals 15 residues. Germline CDR1 and CDR2: SNHLY and FYNNEI. V trimming: 3 bases; J trimming: 4 bases; junction bases outside the gene matches: 5. CDR3 coding DNA: TGTGCCAGCAGTGATACTAGCGGTGTATACAATGAGCAGTTCTTC. Translated: CASSDTSGVYNEQFF.

This clone was seen a few times. CDR3 DNA sequence: TGCGCCAGCAGCTTGGACGGGATCGGTTTCTTT. Translated, it gives CASSLDGIGFF. This chain connects TRBV5-1 to TRBJ1-1; D ambiguous. From germline, CDR1 is SGHRS and CDR2 YFSETQ. Trimming shortened V by 0 bases and J by 13 bases, and 10 bases separated the two germline ends. This CDR3 region has 11 residues.

This chain uses TRBV18 with TRBJ2-2; no firm D call. V dropped 1 base and J dropped 0 bases, with 12 bases sitting between them. The CDR3 loop spans 17 amino acids. The germline CDR1 and CDR2 sequences are KGHSH and LQKENI. The CDR3 coding sequence is TGTGCCAGCTCACCACGATTATCCGGCGCGAACACCGGGGAGCTGTTTTTT. Translation: CASSPRLSGANTGELFF.

This chain connects TRBV27 to TRBJ1-2, with D perhaps matching TRBD1 (6 bases). The V end was cut by 8 bases, the J end by 6 bases, with 16 bases between. This CDR3 spans 13 amino acids. Germline V gene lookup returns CDR1 MNHEY and CDR2 SMNVEV (reference sequence). The CDR3: CASQKRGWDGYTF. The CDR3 nucleotides read TGTGCCAGCCAAAAAAGGGGGTGGGATGGCTACACCTTC.

The chain couples TRBV6-2 or TRBV6-3 to TRBJ1-1; weak D call: TRBD1 (5 bases). The CDR3 extends over 15 amino acids. Germline lookup yields CDR1 MNHEY and CDR2 SVGEGT. Deletions cut 0 bases from V and 1 base from J, with 9 bases between. As DNA, the CDR3 is TGTGCCAGCAGTTACTCGGGGCCCCCGAACACTGAAGCTTTCTTT. This sequence encodes CASSYSGPPNTEAFF.